These 16 T cell receptor beta chains share one sample of origin, sequenced in a study of blood T cells in healthy people across ages. A second PCR of about 6 to 12 cycles used a sample-barcoded 5' primer and a J-beta primer mix. MiXCR, applied by TCRdb to the 5' RACE reads, yields one record per CDR3 protein. The profile shows about 680,000 distinct CDR3 sequences, 45% to 50% of them singletons. The specimen was blood. The receptors originated from a woman in her sixties or seventies in good health.

This clonotype has only a few counts. This chain joins TRBV7-3 and TRBJ2-1, with D possibly being TRBD2 (6 bases). V shed 6 bases and J shed 2 bases, with 11 bases lying between them. The germline CDR1 and CDR2 sequences are SGHTA and FQGTGA. The length of the CDR3 is 14 residues. CDR3 sequence reads: CASSGGYPYNEQFF. CDR3 sequence (DNA): TGTGCCAGCAGTGGGGGGTACCCCTACAATGAGCAGTTCTTC.

This clonotype was seen repeatedly, ten times or more. The rearrangement uses TRBV7-2 and TRBJ1-1, with TRBD1 as a possible D gene (5 bases). V was clipped by 2 bases and J by 6 bases, with 13 bases between them. The CDR3 has 14 amino acids. Germline V gives CDR1 SGHTA, CDR2 FQGNSA. The CDR3 DNA sequence: TGTGCCAGCAGCTTACGGGGCGGGGGGTCTGAAGCTTTCTTT. Protein: CASSLRGGGSEAFF.

The chain has TRBV7-2 and TRBJ2-1; D unresolved. The CDR3 length is 11 residues. The V gene's germline CDR1 is SGHTA and CDR2 FQGNSA. Trimming shortened V by 5 bases and J by 8 bases, and 7 bases separated the two germline ends. CDR3 sequence: CASSQGHEQFF. In DNA form, the CDR3 reads TGTGCCAGCAGCCAAGGTCATGAGCAGTTCTTC.

This clonotype was observed a handful of times. This chain links TRBV7-8 with TRBJ2-5, with D possibly TRBD2 on 5 matching bases. Germline CDR1 SGHVS, CDR2 FQNEAQ. This CDR3 contains 14 residues. V was shortened by 8 bases and J by 4 bases, with 17 bases between the two germline ends. The CDR3 DNA is TGTGCCAGCGTGTTCGGGGAAGGTCGAGAGACCCAGTACTTC. This codes for CASVFGEGRETQYF. Filled out from reference TRBV7-8 and TRBJ2-5, the complete variable domain reads GAGVSQSPRYKVAKRGQDVALRCDPISGHVSLFWYQQALGQGPEFLTYFQNEAQLDKSGLPSDRFFAERPEGSVSTLKIQRTQQEDSAVYLCASVFGEGRETQYFGPGTRLLVL.

There are a few counts of this clonotype. This chain connects TRBV6-2 or TRBV6-3 to TRBJ2-3; D is perhaps TRBD1 (5 bases). V was cut by 10 bases and J by 2 bases, with 10 bases left in between. The CDR3 extends over 12 amino acids. The germline V gene has CDR1 MNHEY and CDR2 SVGEGT. The CDR3 reads CATRDVTDTQYF. CDR3 nucleotides: TGTGCCACCAGGGATGTCACAGATACGCAGTATTTT.

V usage is TRBV4-1 and J usage is TRBJ1-1, with unresolved D. Germline values: CDR1 MGHRA, CDR2 YSYEKL. Between the trimmed V and J ends, which lost 3 bases and 0 bases, there was a span of 23 bases. This CDR3 is built from 19 residues. CDR3 loop: CASSHSPTGQRTMNTEAFF. The CDR3 DNA follows: TGCGCCAGCAGCCATTCCCCGACGGGCCAACGAACCATGAACACTGAAGCTTTCTTT.

This clonotype was detected a few times. V and J are TRBV21-1 and TRBJ2-4. TRBV21-1 is noted as a pseudogene. The CDR3 loop spans 14 amino acids. The CDR3 loop reads CASIGGLAKNIQYF. The DNA for the CDR3 is TGTGCCAGCATCGGGGGGTTAGCCAAAAACATTCAGTACTTC.

This chain joins TRBV21-1 and TRBJ1-2; no check of the table's D call, TRBD1, against the DNA was made. TRBV21-1 is reported as a pseudogene. The CDR3 extends over 17 amino acids. This CDR3 is CASSKRGADGGNYGYTF. Here the CDR3 DNA reads TGTGCCAGCAGCAAACGGGGAGCGGACGGGGGGAACTATGGCTACACCTTC.

The J gene is TRBJ2-7, the V gene TRBV27; 12 bases are shared with TRBD2. The germline V gene has CDR1 MNHEY and CDR2 SMNVEV (reference sequence). Germline trimming cut 6 bases from V and 5 bases from J; bases unmatched to any gene: 5. The CDR3 runs to 14 residues. Written as DNA, the CDR3 is TGTGCCAGCAGGAGACTAGCGGGAGAAAACGAGCAGTACTTC. This sequence encodes CASRRLAGENEQYF.

This clonotype was picked up many times. The J gene is TRBJ2-5, the V gene TRBV28; 7 bases line up with TRBD1. The J call is uncertain, as TRBJ2-7 better fits the DNA end. The CDR3 covers 13 residues. Germline CDR1 MDHEN, CDR2 SYDVKM. The CDR3 here is CASSLGQPYEQYF. The DNA for the CDR3 is TGTGCCAGCAGTTTGGGACAGCCCTACGAGCAGTACTTC.

This clonotype was detected only a few times. The gene calls are TRBV29-1 and TRBJ2-3; unclear D gene. This CDR3 has 13 residues. The germline V gene has CDR1 SQVTM and CDR2 ANQGSEA. Trimming took off 0 bases at V and 1 base at J, with 5 bases between the two ends. CDR3 nucleotide sequence: TGCAGCGTTGAAGATTTCCGCACAGATACGCAGTATTTT. It translates to CSVEDFRTDTQYF.

This CDR3 reads CASSRGLLGEQFF. CDR3 nucleotide sequence: TGCGCCAGCAGCCGCGGACTCCTCGGGGAGCAGTTCTTC. The chain joins TRBV4-3 to TRBJ2-1, with D maybe TRBD2 (5 bases). This CDR3 comprises 13 residues. Germline CDR1 reads LGHNA; CDR2 reads YSLEER. The V end was cut by 4 bases, the J end by 10 bases, with 14 bases between.

The chain recombines TRBV18 with TRBJ1-6; D not resolved. Germline V gene sequence: CDR1 KGHSH, CDR2 LQKENI. The V end was cut by 6 bases, the J end by 7 bases, with 13 bases between. This CDR3 has 14 amino acids. The CDR3 spells CASSPPGRNSPLHF. The CDR3 bases are TGTGCCAGCTCTCCTCCCGGGCGGAATTCACCCCTCCACTTT.

This chain joins TRBV11-2 and TRBJ2-1, with D unresolved. CDR3 size: 14 residues. V lost 5 bases to trimming and J lost 3 bases, with 11 bases between them. Germline-derived CDR1 and CDR2 are SGHAT and FQNNGV. The CDR3 DNA reads TGTGCCAGCAGCCTCGATTTCCGCTACAATGAGCAGTTCTTC. This translates into CASSLDFRYNEQFF.

The genes are TRBV27 and TRBJ2-5; TRBD1 agrees at 7 bases. V was clipped by 2 bases and J by 4 bases; unmatched bases: 7. Germline V gene sequence: CDR1 MNHEY, CDR2 SMNVEV (reference sequence). The length of the CDR3 is 15 residues. CDR3 DNA sequence: TGTGCCAGCAGTTTACTCGGACAGGCGAGAGAGACCCAGTACTTC. Amino acid sequence: CASSLLGQARETQYF.

The genes are TRBV20-1 and TRBJ1-1, with a tentative D call TRBD1 (6 bases). Trimming stripped 5 bases from V and 1 base from J, with 8 bases between. Germline values: CDR1 DFQATT, CDR2 SNEGSKA (reference sequence). The length of the CDR3 is 12 residues. CDR3 sequence: CSAPTGNTEAFF. The DNA for the CDR3 is TGCAGTGCTCCGACAGGGAACACTGAAGCTTTCTTT.